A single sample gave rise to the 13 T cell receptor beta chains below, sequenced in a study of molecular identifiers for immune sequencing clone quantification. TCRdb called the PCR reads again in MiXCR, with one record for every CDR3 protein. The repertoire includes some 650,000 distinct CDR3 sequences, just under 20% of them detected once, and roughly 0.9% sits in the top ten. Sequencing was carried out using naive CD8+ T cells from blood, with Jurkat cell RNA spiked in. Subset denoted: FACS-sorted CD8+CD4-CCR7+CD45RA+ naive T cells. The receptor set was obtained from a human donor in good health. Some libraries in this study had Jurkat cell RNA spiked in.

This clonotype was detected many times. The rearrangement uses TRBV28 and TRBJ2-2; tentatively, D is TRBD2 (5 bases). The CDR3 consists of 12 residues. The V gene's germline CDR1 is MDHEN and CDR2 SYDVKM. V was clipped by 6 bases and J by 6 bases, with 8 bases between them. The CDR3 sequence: CASSGKSGELFF. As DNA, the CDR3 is TGTGCCAGCAGCGGGAAGTCCGGGGAGCTGTTTTTT.

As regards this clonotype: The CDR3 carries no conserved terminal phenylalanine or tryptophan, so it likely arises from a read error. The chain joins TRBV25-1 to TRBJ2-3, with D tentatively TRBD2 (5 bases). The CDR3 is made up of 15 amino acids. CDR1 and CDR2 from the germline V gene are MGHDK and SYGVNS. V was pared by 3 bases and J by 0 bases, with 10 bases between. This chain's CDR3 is CASSDWGVSTDTQYL. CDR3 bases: TGTGCCAGCAGTGATTGGGGAGTTAGCACAGATACGCAGTATCTT.

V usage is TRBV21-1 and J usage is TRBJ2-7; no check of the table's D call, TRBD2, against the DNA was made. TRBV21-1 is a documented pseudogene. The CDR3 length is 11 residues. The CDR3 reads CAPVSAYEQYF. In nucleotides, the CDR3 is TGTGCCCCCGTTAGTGCGTACGAGCAGTACTTC.

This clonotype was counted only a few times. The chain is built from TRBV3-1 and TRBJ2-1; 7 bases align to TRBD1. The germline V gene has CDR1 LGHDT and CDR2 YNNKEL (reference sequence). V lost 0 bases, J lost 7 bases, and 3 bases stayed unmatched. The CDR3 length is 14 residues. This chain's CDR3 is CASSQDPDRNEQFF. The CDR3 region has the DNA TGTGCCAGCAGCCAAGATCCGGACAGGAATGAGCAGTTCTTC.

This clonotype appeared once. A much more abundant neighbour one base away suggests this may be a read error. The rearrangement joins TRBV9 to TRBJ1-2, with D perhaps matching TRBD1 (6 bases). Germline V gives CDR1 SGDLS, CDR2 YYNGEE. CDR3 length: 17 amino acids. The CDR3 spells CASGVDGLGGANYGYTF. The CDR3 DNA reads TGTGCCAGCGGCGTGGACGGTCTGGGGGGCGCTAACTATGGCTACACCTTC.

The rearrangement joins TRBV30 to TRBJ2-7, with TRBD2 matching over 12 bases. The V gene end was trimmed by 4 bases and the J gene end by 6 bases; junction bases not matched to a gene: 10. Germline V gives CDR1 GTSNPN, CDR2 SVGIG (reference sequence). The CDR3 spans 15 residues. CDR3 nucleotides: TGTGCCTGGACCCTTCTAGCGGGAGGGAGTGGCGAGCAGTACTTC. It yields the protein CAWTLLAGGSGEQYF. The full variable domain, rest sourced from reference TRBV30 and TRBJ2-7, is SQTIHQWPATLVQPVGSPLSLECTVEGTSNPNLYWYRQAAGRGLQLLFYSVGIGQISSEVPQNLSASRPQDRQFILSSKKLLLSDSGFYLCAWTLLAGGSGEQYFGPGTRLTVT.

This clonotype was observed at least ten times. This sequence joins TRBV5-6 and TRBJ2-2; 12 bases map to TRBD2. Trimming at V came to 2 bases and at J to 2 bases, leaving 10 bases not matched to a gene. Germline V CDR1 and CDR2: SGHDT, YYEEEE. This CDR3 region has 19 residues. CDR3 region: CASSFWTSGIEFNTGELFF. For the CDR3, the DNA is TGTGCCAGCAGCTTTTGGACTAGCGGGATCGAGTTTAACACCGGGGAGCTGTTTTTT. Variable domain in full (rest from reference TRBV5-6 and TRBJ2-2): DAGVTQSPTHLIKTRGQQVTLRCSPKSGHDTVSWYQQALGQGPQFIFQYYEEEERQRGNFPDRFSGHQFPNYSSELNVNALLLGDSALYLCASSFWTSGIEFNTGELFFGEGSRLTVL.

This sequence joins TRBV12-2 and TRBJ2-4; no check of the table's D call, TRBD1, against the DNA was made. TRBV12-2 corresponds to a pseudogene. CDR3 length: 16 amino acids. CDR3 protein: CASRRGRGLAKNIQYF. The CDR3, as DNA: TGTGCAAGCCGCAGGGGCAGGGGCCTAGCCAAAAACATTCAGTACTTC.

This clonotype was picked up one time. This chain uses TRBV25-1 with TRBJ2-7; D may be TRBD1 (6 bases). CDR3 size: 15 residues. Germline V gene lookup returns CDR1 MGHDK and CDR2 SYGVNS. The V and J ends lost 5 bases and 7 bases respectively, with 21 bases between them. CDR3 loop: CASSKWPQGLGEQYF. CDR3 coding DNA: TGTGCCAGCAGTAAATGGCCCCAGGGGTTAGGGGAGCAGTACTTC.

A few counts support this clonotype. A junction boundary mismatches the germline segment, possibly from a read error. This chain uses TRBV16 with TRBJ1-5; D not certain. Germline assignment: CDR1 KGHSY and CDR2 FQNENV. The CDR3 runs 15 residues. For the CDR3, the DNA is TGTGCCAGCAGCCAATTTGTTGGGAGCAATCAGCCCCGGCATTTT. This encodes CASSQFVGSNQPRHF.

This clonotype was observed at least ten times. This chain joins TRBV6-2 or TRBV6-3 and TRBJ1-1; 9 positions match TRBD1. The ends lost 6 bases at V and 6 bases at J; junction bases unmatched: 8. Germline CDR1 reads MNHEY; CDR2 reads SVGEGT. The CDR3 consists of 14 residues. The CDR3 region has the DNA TGTGCCAGCAGCCCTGGACAGGGGTTGGCTGAAGCTTTCTTT. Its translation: CASSPGQGLAEAFF.

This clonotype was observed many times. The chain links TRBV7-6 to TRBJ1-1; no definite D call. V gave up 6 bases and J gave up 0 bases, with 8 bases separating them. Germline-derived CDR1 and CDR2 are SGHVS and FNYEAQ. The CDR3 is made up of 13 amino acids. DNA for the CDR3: TGTGCCAGCAGTTTATTGGTGAACACTGAAGCTTTCTTT. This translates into CASSLLVNTEAFF.

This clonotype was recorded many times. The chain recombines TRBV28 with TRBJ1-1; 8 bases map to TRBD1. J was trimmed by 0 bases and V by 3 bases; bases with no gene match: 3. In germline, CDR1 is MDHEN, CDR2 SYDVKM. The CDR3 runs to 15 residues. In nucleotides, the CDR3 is TGTGCCAGCAGTTTCAGGGGGCGGTTGAACACTGAAGCTTTCTTT. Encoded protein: CASSFRGRLNTEAFF.